This T cell receptor (beta chain) appears in the sequencing data of a study of OX40 agonist ivuxolimab in advanced cancers. Whole-study context: Ivuxolimab is a fully human IgG2 antibody that activates OX40 (CD134).

Clones were sequenced by immunoSEQ multiplex PCR, and TCRdb holds only the in-frame ones, with some missing. The sample contains about 83,000 clones, roughly 84% of which appear only once. The V gene end was trimmed by 5 bases and the J gene end by 2 bases; junction bases not matched to a gene: 10. This CDR3 contains 16 residues. In germline, CDR1 is SEHNR, CDR2 FQNEAQ (reference sequence). The sequencing here drew on CD4+ or CD8+ T cells sorted from blood, taken in a trial of the OX40 agonist ivuxolimab. This sequence was found in an adult with an advanced solid tumor such as melanoma, head and neck, liver or kidney cancer. The rearrangement links TRBV7-9 to TRBJ1-2; TRBD1 aligns across 8 bases. The CDR3 DNA is TGTGCCAGCAGCCGGCCGACAGGGGATTCAAACTATGGCTACACCTTC. It codes for CASSRPTGDSNYGYTF.